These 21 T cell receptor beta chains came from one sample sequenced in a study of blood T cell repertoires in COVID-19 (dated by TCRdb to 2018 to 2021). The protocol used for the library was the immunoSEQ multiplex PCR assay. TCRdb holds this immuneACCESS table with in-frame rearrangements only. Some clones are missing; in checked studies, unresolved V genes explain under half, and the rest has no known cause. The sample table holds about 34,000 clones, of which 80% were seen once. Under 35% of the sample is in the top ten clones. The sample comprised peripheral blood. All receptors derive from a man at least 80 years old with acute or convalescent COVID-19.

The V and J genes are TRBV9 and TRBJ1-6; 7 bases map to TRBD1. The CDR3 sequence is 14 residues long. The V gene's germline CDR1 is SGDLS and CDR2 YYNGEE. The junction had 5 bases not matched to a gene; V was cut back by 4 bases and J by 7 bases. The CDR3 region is CASSRDRGNSPLHF. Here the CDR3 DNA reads TGTGCCAGCAGCCGGGACAGAGGAAATTCACCCCTCCACTTT. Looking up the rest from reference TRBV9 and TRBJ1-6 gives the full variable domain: DSGVTQTPKHLITATGQRVTLRCSPRSGDLSVYWYQQSLDQGLQFLIQYYNGEERAKGNILERFSAQQFPDLHSELNLSSLELGDSALYFCASSRDRGNSPLHFGNGTRLTVT.

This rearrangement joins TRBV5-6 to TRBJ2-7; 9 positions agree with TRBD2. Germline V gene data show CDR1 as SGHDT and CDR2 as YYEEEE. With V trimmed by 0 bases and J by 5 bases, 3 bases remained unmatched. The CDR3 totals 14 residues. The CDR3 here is CASSLVAGVHEQYF. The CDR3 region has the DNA TGTGCCAGCAGCTTGGTAGCGGGAGTCCACGAGCAGTACTTC. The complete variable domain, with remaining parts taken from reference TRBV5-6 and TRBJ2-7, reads DAGVTQSPTHLIKTRGQQVTLRCSPKSGHDTVSWYQQALGQGPQFIFQYYEEEERQRGNFPDRFSGHQFPNYSSELNVNALLLGDSALYLCASSLVAGVHEQYFGPGTRLTVT.

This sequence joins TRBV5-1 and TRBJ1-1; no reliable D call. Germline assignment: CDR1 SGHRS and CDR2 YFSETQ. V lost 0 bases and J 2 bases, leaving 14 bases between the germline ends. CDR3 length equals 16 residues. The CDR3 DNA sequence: TGCGCCAGCAGCTTGGGGCCTCTAACGGGAAACACTGAAGCTTTCTTT. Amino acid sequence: CASSLGPLTGNTEAFF.

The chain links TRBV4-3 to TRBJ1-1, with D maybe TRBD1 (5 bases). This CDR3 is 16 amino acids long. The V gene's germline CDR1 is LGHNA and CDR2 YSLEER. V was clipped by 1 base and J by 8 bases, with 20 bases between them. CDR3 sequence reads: CASSQVGRAENREAFF. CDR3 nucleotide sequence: TGCGCCAGCAGCCAAGTGGGCAGGGCTGAGAATAGAGAAGCTTTCTTT.

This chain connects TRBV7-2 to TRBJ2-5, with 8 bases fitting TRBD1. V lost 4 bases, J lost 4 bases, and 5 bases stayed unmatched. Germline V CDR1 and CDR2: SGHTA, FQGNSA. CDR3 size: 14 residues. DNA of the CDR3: TGTGCCAGCAGCTATGACAGGGGTTCAGAGACCCAGTACTTC. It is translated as CASSYDRGSETQYF.

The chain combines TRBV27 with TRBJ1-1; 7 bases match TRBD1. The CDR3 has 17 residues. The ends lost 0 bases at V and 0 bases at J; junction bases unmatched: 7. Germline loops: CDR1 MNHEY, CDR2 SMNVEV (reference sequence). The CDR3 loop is CASSLSSRGIMNTEAFF. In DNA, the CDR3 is TGTGCCAGCAGTTTATCTTCCAGGGGGATCATGAACACTGAAGCTTTCTTT.

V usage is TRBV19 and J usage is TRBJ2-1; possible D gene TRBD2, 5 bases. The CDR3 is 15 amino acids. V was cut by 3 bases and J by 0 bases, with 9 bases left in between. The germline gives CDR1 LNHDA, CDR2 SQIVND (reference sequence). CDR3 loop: CASSIYGDSYNEQFF. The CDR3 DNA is TGTGCCAGTAGTATTTACGGGGACTCCTACAATGAGCAGTTCTTC. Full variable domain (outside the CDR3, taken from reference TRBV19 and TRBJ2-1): DGGITQSPKYLFRKEGQNVTLSCEQNLNHDAMYWYRQDPGQGLRLIYYSQIVNDFQKGDIAEGYSVSREKKESFPLTVTSAQKNPTAFYLCASSIYGDSYNEQFFGPGTRLTVL.

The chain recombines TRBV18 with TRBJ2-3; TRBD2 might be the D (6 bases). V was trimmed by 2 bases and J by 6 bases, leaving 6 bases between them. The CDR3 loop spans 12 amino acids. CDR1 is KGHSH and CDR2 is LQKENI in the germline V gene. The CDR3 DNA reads TGTGCCAGCTCACCAGGGAGGGATACGCAGTATTTT. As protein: CASSPGRDTQYF.

As DNA, the CDR3 is TGTGCCAGCAGCGGCGGACAGGGGGACTATGGCTACACCTTC. It is translated as CASSGGQGDYGYTF. This chain uses TRBV3-1 (or the pseudogene TRBV3-2) with TRBJ1-2, with 10 bases that match TRBD1. V lost 5 bases to trimming and J lost 3 bases; unmatched junction nucleotides: 3. Germline lookup yields CDR1 LGHDT and CDR2 YNNKEL (reference sequence). CDR3 size: 14 residues.

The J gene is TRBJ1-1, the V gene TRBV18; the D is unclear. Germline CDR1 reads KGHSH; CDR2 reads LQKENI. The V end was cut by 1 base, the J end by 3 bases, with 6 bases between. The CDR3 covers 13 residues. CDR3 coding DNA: TGTGCCAGCTCACCACGGCAGGACACTGAAGCTTTCTTT. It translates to CASSPRQDTEAFF.

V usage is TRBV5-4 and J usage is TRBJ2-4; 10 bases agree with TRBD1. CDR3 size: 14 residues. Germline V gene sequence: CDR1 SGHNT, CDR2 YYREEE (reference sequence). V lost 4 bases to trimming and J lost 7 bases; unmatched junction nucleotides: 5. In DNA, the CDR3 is TGTGCCAGCAGCCAATCGGACAGGGGGAACATTCAGTACTTC. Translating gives CASSQSDRGNIQYF. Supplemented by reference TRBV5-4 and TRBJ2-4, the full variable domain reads ETGVTQSPTHLIKTRGQQVTLRCSSQSGHNTVSWYQQALGQGPQFIFQYYREEENGRGNFPPRFSGLQFPNYSSELNVNALELDDSALYLCASSQSDRGNIQYFGAGTRLSVL.

The CDR3 loop reads CASSQGSGSGTGELFF. The DNA of the CDR3 is TGTGCCAGCAGCCAAGGAAGCGGGAGTGGTACCGGGGAGCTGTTTTTT. This rearrangement joins TRBV3-1 (or the pseudogene TRBV3-2) to TRBJ2-2; 8 bases are shared with TRBD2. The ends lost 1 base at V and 5 bases at J; junction bases unmatched: 6. The germline CDR1 and CDR2 sequences are LGHDT and YNNKEL (reference sequence). The CDR3 sequence is 16 residues long.

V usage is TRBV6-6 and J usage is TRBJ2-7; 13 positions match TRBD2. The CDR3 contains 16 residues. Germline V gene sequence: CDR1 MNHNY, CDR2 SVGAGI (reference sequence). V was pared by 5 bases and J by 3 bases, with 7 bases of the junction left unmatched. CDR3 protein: CASSRPGLAGLYEQYF. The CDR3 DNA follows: TGTGCCAGCAGTCGACCGGGACTAGCGGGACTCTACGAGCAGTACTTC.

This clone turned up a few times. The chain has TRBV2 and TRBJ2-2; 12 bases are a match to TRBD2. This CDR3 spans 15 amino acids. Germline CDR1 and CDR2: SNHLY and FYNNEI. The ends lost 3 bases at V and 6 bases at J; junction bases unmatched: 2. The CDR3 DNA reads TGTGCCAGCAGTGACGGACTAGCGGGATCCGGGGAGCTGTTTTTT. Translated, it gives CASSDGLAGSGELFF. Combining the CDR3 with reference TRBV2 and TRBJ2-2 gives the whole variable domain EPEVTQTPSHQVTQMGQEVILRCVPISNHLYFYWYRQILGQKVEFLVSFYNNEISEKSEIFDDQFSVERPDGSNFTLKIRSTKLEDSAMYFCASSDGLAGSGELFFGEGSRLTVL.

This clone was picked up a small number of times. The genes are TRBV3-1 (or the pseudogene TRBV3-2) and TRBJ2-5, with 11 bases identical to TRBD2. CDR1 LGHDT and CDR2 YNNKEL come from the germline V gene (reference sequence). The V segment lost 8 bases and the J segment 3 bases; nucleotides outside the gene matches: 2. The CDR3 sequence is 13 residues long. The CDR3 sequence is CASEGLAEETQYF. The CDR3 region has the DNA TGTGCCAGCGAGGGACTAGCGGAAGAGACCCAGTACTTC.

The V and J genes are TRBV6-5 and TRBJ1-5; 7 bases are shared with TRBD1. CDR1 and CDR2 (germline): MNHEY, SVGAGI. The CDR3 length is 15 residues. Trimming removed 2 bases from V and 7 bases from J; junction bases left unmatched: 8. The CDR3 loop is CASSYSYRGEQPQHF. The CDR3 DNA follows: TGTGCCAGCAGTTACAGTTACAGGGGCGAGCAGCCCCAGCATTTT.

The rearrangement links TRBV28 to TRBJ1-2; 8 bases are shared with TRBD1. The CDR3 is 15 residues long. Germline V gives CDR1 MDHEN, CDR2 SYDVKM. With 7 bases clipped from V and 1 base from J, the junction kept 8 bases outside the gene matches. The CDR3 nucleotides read TGTGCCAGCAAGGGACAGGCGCCCGATAACTATGGCTACACCTTC. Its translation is CASKGQAPDNYGYTF.

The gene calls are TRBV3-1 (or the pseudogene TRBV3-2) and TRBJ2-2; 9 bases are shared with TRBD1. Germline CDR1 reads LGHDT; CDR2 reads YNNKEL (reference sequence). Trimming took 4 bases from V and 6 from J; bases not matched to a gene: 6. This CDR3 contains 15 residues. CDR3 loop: CASSRGQGRAGELFF. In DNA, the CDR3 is TGTGCCAGCAGCCGGGGACAGGGTAGGGCCGGGGAGCTGTTTTTT.

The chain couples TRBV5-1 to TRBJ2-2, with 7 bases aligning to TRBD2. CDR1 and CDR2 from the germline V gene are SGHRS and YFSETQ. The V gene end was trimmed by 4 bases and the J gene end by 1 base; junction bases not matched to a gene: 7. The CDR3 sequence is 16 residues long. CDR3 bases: TGCGCCAGCAGCGGGGGACTAACCTTGAACACCGGGGAGCTGTTTTTT. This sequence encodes CASSGGLTLNTGELFF. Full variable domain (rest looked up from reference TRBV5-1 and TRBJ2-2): KAGVTQTPRYLIKTRGQQVTLSCSPISGHRSVSWYQQTPGQGLQFLFEYFSETQRNKGNFPGRFSGRQFSNSRSEMNVSTLELGDSALYLCASSGGLTLNTGELFFGEGSRLTVL.

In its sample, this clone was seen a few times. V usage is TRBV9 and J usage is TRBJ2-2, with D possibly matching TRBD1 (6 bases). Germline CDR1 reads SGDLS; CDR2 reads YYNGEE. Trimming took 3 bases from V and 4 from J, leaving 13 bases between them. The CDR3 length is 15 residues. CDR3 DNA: TGTGCCAGCAGCGGGACAGAAAGGGGCACCGGGGAGCTGTTTTTT. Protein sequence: CASSGTERGTGELFF.

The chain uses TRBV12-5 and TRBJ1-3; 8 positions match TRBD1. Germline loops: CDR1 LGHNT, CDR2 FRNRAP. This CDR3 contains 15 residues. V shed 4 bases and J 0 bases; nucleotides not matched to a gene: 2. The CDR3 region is CASGSGTGSGNTIYF. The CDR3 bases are TGTGCTAGTGGTTCCGGGACAGGCTCTGGAAACACCATATATTTT.